This T cell receptor (beta chain) is drawn from a study of blood T cell repertoires in COVID-19. This CDR3 spans 15 amino acids. Germline loops: CDR1 MNHEY, CDR2 SVGAGI. Trimming cost V 3 bases and J 2 bases; bases outside gene matches: 2. Sequenced by immunoSEQ multiplex PCR; TCRdb stores in-frame clones only, minus some. The sample includes 100,000 or so clones, 70% to 85% seen only once; the top ten take 9.5% to 10%. The sequence derives from a man in his sixties with active or convalescent COVID-19. The sample consisted of peripheral blood. The rearrangement uses TRBV6-5 and TRBJ2-3; 10 positions agree with TRBD2. The CDR3 coding sequence is TGTGCCAGCAGTTATAGCGGGAGGACCACAGATACGCAGTATTTT. Protein product: CASSYSGRTTDTQYF.